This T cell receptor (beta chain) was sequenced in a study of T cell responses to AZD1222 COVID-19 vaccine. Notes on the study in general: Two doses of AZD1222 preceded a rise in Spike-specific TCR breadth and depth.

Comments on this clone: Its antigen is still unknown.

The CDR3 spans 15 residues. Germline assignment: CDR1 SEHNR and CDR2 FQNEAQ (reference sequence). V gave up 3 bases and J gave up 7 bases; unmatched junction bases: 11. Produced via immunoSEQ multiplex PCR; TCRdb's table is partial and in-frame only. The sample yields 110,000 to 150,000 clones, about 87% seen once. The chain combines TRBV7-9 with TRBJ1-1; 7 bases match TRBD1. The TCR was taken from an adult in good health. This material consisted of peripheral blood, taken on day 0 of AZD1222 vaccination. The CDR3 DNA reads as TGTGCCAGCAGCTTCGGGACAGCTCTTTGGGGTGAAGCTTTCTTT. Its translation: CASSFGTALWGEAFF.